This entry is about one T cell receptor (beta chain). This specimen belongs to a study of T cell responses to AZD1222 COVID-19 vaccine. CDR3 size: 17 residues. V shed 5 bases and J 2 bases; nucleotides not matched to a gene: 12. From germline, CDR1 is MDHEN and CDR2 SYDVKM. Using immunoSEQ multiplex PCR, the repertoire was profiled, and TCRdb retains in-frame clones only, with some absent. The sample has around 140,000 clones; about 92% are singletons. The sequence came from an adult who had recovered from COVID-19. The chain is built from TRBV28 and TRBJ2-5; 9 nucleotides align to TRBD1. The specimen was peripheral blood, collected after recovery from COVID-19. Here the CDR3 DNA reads TGTGCCAGCAGTGGGGACAGGGAAGGGAGCCGTCAAGAGACCCAGTACTTC. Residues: CASSGDREGSRQETQYF.